One sample yielded the 32 T cell receptor beta chains listed below, sequenced in a study of T cell responses to AZD1222 COVID-19 vaccine. TCRdb's copy holds only in-frame clones and misses some; the assay was immunoSEQ multiplex PCR. The sample holds roughly 120,000 clones; 88% are singletons and the top ten take roughly 1.5%. Sequencing was performed on peripheral blood, taken on day 0 of AZD1222 vaccination. The source is an adult in good health.

V gene TRBV6-2 or TRBV6-3 combines with J gene TRBJ1-5; tentative D call: TRBD1 (6 bases). The CDR3 totals 16 residues. V lost 0 bases to trimming and J lost 2 bases, with 11 bases between them. Germline CDR1 MNHEY, CDR2 SVGEGT. CDR3 sequence reads: CASSYSIRGGNQPQHF. The CDR3 nucleotides read TGTGCCAGCAGTTACTCGATTAGGGGGGGCAATCAGCCCCAGCATTTT.

The chain combines TRBV2 with TRBJ1-1; D is perhaps TRBD1 (5 bases). The V end lost 4 bases, the J end lost 1 base, and 13 bases lay between the germline ends. Germline V gene sequence: CDR1 SNHLY, CDR2 FYNNEI. The CDR3 runs to 15 residues. The CDR3 bases are TGTGCCAGCAGTGTGGGTCAGGGCGCGAACACTGAAGCTTTCTTT. This sequence encodes CASSVGQGANTEAFF.

The chain recombines TRBV6-5 with TRBJ1-6, with 7 bases identical to TRBD1. V lost 0 bases, J lost 9 bases, and 5 bases stayed unmatched. The CDR3 has 15 residues. The germline CDR1 and CDR2 sequences are MNHEY and SVGAGI. The CDR3: CASSYSRTGGSPLHF. Here the CDR3 DNA reads TGTGCCAGCAGTTACTCAAGGACAGGAGGTTCACCCCTCCACTTT.

The rearrangement uses TRBV12-3 or TRBV12-4 and TRBJ1-6; D remains ambiguous. V gave up 0 bases and J gave up 10 bases, with 7 bases separating them. CDR3 size: 13 residues. The CDR3 sequence: CASSLAVGSPLHF. CDR3 DNA: TGTGCCAGCAGTTTAGCAGTAGGGTCACCCCTCCACTTT.

V is TRBV5-1 and J is TRBJ2-5; 7 bases agree with TRBD2. Per germline, CDR1 SGHRS and CDR2 YFSETQ. The J segment lost 1 base and the V segment lost 4 bases, leaving 7 bases of the junction unmatched. The CDR3 loop spans 15 amino acids. Written as DNA, the CDR3 is TGCGCCAGCAGCCTGACTAGCCAGCCCCAAGAGACCCAGTACTTC. It codes for CASSLTSQPQETQYF.

V is TRBV7-2 and J is TRBJ2-7; 14 bases line up with TRBD2. Trimming at V came to 1 base and at J to 9 bases, leaving 2 bases not matched to a gene. The CDR3 contains 14 residues. CDR1 and CDR2 (germline): SGHTA, FQGNSA. CDR3 region: CASSLGLAGGPQYF. The CDR3 DNA is TGTGCCAGCAGCTTAGGACTAGCGGGAGGGCCGCAGTACTTC.

V gene TRBV7-9 combines with J gene TRBJ1-1, with TRBD1 as a possible D gene (5 bases). The CDR3 loop spans 13 amino acids. The V and J ends lost 5 bases and 6 bases respectively, with 13 bases between them. Per germline, CDR1 SEHNR and CDR2 FQNEAQ (reference sequence). The CDR3 DNA follows: TGTGCCAGCAGCCCGCGGCAGGGCTCTGAAGCTTTCTTT. It encodes CASSPRQGSEAFF.

The gene calls are TRBV5-8 and TRBJ1-4; D gene unclear. CDR3 size: 17 residues. CDR1 and CDR2 from the germline V gene are SGHTS and YDEGEE. With 5 bases removed from V and 3 bases from J, the gap between germline ends came to 20 bases. Here the CDR3 DNA reads TGTGCCAGCAGAAGCGGACGAAACAGAGTGGCTAATGAAAAACTGTTTTTT. Protein sequence: CASRSGRNRVANEKLFF.

This sequence joins TRBV6-1 and TRBJ1-1; possible D gene TRBD1, 5 bases. This CDR3 has 15 residues. Germline CDR1 and CDR2: MNHNS and SASEGT. V was shortened by 3 bases and J by 0 bases, with 11 bases between the two germline ends. CDR3 coding DNA: TGTGCCAGCAGTGATTTGGGGGAATTGAACACTGAAGCTTTCTTT. It codes for CASSDLGELNTEAFF.

The chain carries TRBV12-5 and TRBJ2-5; D call uncertain. The CDR3 is 14 residues long. Germline CDR1 reads LGHNT; CDR2 reads FRNRAP. V lost 7 bases, J lost 1 base, and 13 bases lay in between. The CDR3 nucleotides are TGTGCTAGTGCTTTCAACAGTCTCCAAGAGACCCAGTACTTC. As protein: CASAFNSLQETQYF.

The chain has TRBV19 and TRBJ1-6; D not resolved. Germline CDR1 LNHDA, CDR2 SQIVND (reference sequence). This CDR3 region has 13 residues. The V gene lost 1 base and the J gene lost 16 bases, with 14 bases spanning the gap. As DNA, the CDR3 is TGTGCCAGTAGTATAGTGAAGGGCTGGCCGCTCCACTTT. Its protein product is CASSIVKGWPLHF.

CDR3 amino acids: CAIGGRQGANTEAFF. The CDR3, as DNA: TGTGCCATCGGGGGGCGACAGGGGGCTAACACTGAAGCTTTCTTT. V and J are TRBV10-3 and TRBJ1-1; 10 positions match TRBD1. V lost 8 bases, J lost 2 bases, and 8 bases stayed unmatched. The V gene's germline CDR1 is ENHRY and CDR2 SYGVKD. This CDR3 has 15 residues.

V gene TRBV7-2 combines with J gene TRBJ1-2; TRBD1 might be the D (6 bases). CDR1 is SGHTA and CDR2 is FQGNSA in the germline V gene. V was trimmed by 4 bases and J by 6 bases, leaving 18 bases between them. The CDR3 sequence is 15 residues long. CDR3 amino acids: CASSSQQGFSDGYTF. CDR3 coding DNA: TGTGCCAGCAGCTCACAACAGGGTTTTTCGGATGGCTACACCTTC.

The V and J genes are TRBV6-6 and TRBJ1-5; D remains ambiguous. The V gene's germline CDR1 is MNHNY and CDR2 SVGAGI (reference sequence). V was pared by 8 bases and J by 7 bases, with 12 bases between. The CDR3 sequence is 12 residues long. CDR3 bases: TGTGCCAGCTCCTTTGTAGGCCAGCCCCAGCATTTT. The encoded protein is CASSFVGQPQHF.

The chain uses TRBV6-5 and TRBJ1-2; 10 positions match TRBD1. CDR1 is MNHEY, CDR2 SVGAGI, per germline. Germline trimming cut 6 bases from V and 10 bases from J; bases unmatched to any gene: 5. This CDR3 is 12 amino acids long. The DNA for the CDR3 is TGTGCCAGCAGCCCAGGGACAGGGGTCTACACCTTC. It translates to CASSPGTGVYTF.

The chain combines TRBV6-5 with TRBJ1-2; maybe TRBD1 (6 bases). Germline CDR1 is MNHEY and CDR2 is SVGAGI. With 3 bases removed from V and 5 bases from J, the gap between germline ends came to 16 bases. This CDR3 is built from 15 residues. The CDR3 region is CASSYFSGEGYGYTF. CDR3 bases: TGTGCCAGCAGTTATTTCTCAGGGGAAGGGTATGGCTACACCTTC.

This chain joins TRBV2 and TRBJ2-1, with 8 bases identical to TRBD2. Germline loops: CDR1 SNHLY, CDR2 FYNNEI. Trimming at V came to 8 bases and at J to 3 bases, leaving 9 bases not matched to a gene. This CDR3 has 15 residues. The CDR3 loop reads CASGRGLELYNEQFF. In nucleotides, the CDR3 is TGTGCCAGCGGAAGGGGACTAGAGCTCTACAATGAGCAGTTCTTC.

The J gene is TRBJ2-6, the V gene TRBV2; D is unclear. With 3 bases removed from V and 3 bases from J, the gap between germline ends came to 9 bases. The CDR3 has 15 amino acids. Germline assignment: CDR1 SNHLY and CDR2 FYNNEI. DNA for the CDR3: TGTGCCAGCAGTGATGTGGGAAGTGGGGCCAACGTCCTGACTTTC. It is translated as CASSDVGSGANVLTF.

The chain employs TRBV5-6 and TRBJ2-5, with a tentative D call TRBD1 (5 bases). This CDR3 region has 16 residues. Germline V gives CDR1 SGHDT, CDR2 YYEEEE. V lost 6 bases, J lost 4 bases, and 22 bases lay in between. The CDR3 nucleotides read TGTGCCAGCACCACGAACCCGGCCTGGACAAGAGAGACCCAGTACTTC. This codes for CASTTNPAWTRETQYF.

J is TRBJ2-7 and V is TRBV28, with 8 bases aligning to TRBD1. The junction had 6 bases not matched to a gene; V was cut back by 8 bases and J by 3 bases. CDR1 and CDR2 (germline): MDHEN, SYDVKM. CDR3 length: 13 amino acids. The CDR3: CASFGQGVYEQYF. For the CDR3, the DNA is TGTGCCAGCTTCGGACAGGGAGTCTACGAGCAGTACTTC.

V gene TRBV11-2 combines with J gene TRBJ2-5; no definite D call. The CDR3 totals 12 residues. V shed 0 bases and J shed 4 bases, with 3 bases lying between them. Germline-derived CDR1 and CDR2 are SGHAT and FQNNGV. The CDR3 region is CASSLDRETQYF. As DNA, the CDR3 is TGTGCCAGCAGCTTAGATCGAGAGACCCAGTACTTC.

The rearrangement uses TRBV24-1 and TRBJ2-2; D ambiguous. The germline V gene has CDR1 KGHDR and CDR2 SFDVKD. Trimming shortened V by 2 bases and J by 6 bases, and 9 bases separated the two germline ends. The CDR3 totals 14 residues. The DNA for the CDR3 is TGTGCCACCAGTGATTATAGTGGGTCCGGGGAGCTGTTTTTT. Amino acids: CATSDYSGSGELFF.

This chain links TRBV7-8 with TRBJ1-2; TRBD1 aligns across 7 bases. Looked up from germline, CDR1 is SGHVS and CDR2 is FQNEAQ. The CDR3 totals 13 residues. With 5 bases clipped from V and 2 bases from J, the junction kept 2 bases outside the gene matches. The CDR3 DNA is TGTGCCAGCAGCCCGGACAGGAACTATGGCTACACCTTC. Its protein is CASSPDRNYGYTF.

This clone has just one count. The V gene is TRBV12-3 or TRBV12-4, the J gene TRBJ2-1; D is ambiguous. The CDR3 contains 11 residues. V was shortened by 6 bases and J by 7 bases, with 7 bases between the two germline ends. CDR3 residues: CASSQLNEQFF. CDR3 nucleotides: TGTGCCAGCAGCCAACTAAATGAGCAGTTCTTC.

V usage is TRBV5-6 and J usage is TRBJ1-1; 10 bases fit TRBD1. After removal of 4 bases from V and 9 bases from J, the junction contained 6 bases not matched to a gene. Germline assignment: CDR1 SGHDT and CDR2 YYEEEE. The CDR3 covers 13 residues. The CDR3 sequence is CASSQGQGKQAFF. The CDR3 DNA sequence: TGTGCCAGCAGCCAGGGACAGGGGAAACAAGCTTTCTTT.

This chain uses TRBV6-1 with TRBJ2-3; no firm D call. Trimming shortened V by 1 base and J by 3 bases, and 8 bases separated the two germline ends. This CDR3 is built from 14 residues. Germline CDR1 and CDR2: MNHNS and SASEGT. The CDR3 sequence: CASSEGLTTDTQYF. The CDR3 DNA reads as TGTGCCAGCAGTGAAGGTCTAACAACAGATACGCAGTATTTT.

The chain couples TRBV14 to TRBJ2-5; D may correspond to TRBD1 or TRBD2 (6 bases each). CDR1 is SGHDN, CDR2 FVKESK, per germline. Trimming took 0 bases from V and 8 from J, leaving 16 bases between them. This CDR3 region has 15 residues. The CDR3: CASSQDRADGGTQYF. The CDR3 DNA is TGTGCCAGCAGCCAAGATCGGGCAGACGGGGGCACCCAGTACTTC.

This chain links TRBV10-3 with TRBJ2-1; D call uncertain. The CDR3 is 12 residues long. The germline V gene has CDR1 ENHRY and CDR2 SYGVKD. V was pared by 4 bases and J by 9 bases, with 10 bases between. The CDR3 loop reads CAISAPWVEQFF. CDR3 sequence (DNA): TGTGCCATCAGTGCCCCGTGGGTTGAGCAGTTCTTC.

The chain is built from TRBV7-9 and TRBJ2-1; no clear D. V lost 2 bases and J lost 7, with 15 bases in between. The V gene's germline CDR1 is SEHNR and CDR2 FQNEAQ (reference sequence). This CDR3 comprises 15 residues. In DNA, the CDR3 is TGTGCCAGCAGCTTATCGGAGTCCGGTCGGAATGAGCAGTTCTTC. Translation: CASSLSESGRNEQFF.

This clone has just one count. The chain couples TRBV30 to TRBJ1-2; D not resolved. In germline, CDR1 is GTSNPN, CDR2 SVGIG (reference sequence). Trimming removed 0 bases at V and 7 bases at J, with 9 bases between. The CDR3 length is 12 residues. The chain's CDR3 is CAWSVQAVGYTF. The CDR3 nucleotides read TGTGCCTGGAGTGTACAAGCGGTTGGCTACACCTTC.

This clone was observed a handful of times. V is TRBV10-3 and J is TRBJ1-2, with TRBD1 as a possible D gene (6 bases). Trimming took 4 bases from V and 12 from J, leaving 21 bases between them. This CDR3 spans 14 amino acids. Germline V gene lookup returns CDR1 ENHRY and CDR2 SYGVKD. The CDR3 loop reads CAISGEINQGLDTF. The CDR3 nucleotides are TGTGCCATCAGTGGAGAAATCAATCAGGGGCTGGACACCTTC.

V and J are TRBV2 and TRBJ1-5; D is uncertain. Germline V gene sequence: CDR1 SNHLY, CDR2 FYNNEI. The CDR3 length is 13 residues. Deletions cut 9 bases from V and 3 bases from J, with 12 bases between. This chain's CDR3 is CASRRSFNQPQHF. Written as DNA, the CDR3 is TGTGCCAGTCGTCGCAGTTTCAATCAGCCCCAGCATTTT.